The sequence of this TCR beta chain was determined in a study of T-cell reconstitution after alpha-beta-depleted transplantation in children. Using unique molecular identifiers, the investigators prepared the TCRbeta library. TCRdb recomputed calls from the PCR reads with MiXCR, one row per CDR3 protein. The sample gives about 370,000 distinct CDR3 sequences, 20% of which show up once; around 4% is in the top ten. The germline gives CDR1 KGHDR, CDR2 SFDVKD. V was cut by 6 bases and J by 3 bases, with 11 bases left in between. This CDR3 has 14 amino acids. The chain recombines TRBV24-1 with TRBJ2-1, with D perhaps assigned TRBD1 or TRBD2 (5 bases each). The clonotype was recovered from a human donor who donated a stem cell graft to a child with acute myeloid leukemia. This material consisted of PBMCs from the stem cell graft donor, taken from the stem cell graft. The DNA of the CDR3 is TGTGCCACCAGTTTGGCAGGGAGCTACAATGAGCAGTTCTTC. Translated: CATSLAGSYNEQFF.